Below are 8 T cell receptor beta chains sequenced from a single sample in a study of vaccination and CD4 T cells after COVID-19. Cultured CD4+ T cell DNA underwent sequencing with the Oncomine TCR Beta short-read assay. TCRdb processed the PCR reads anew with MiXCR; each CDR3 protein has one entry. The table records approximately 12,000 distinct CDR3 sequences, around 52% of them present only once. These receptors have no known antigen. Treatment in this sample: roughly ten-day PBMC culture with coronavirus spike peptide pools or control peptides (ViraFEST assay). Input material: CD4+ T cells from blood, cultured in vitro. The receptor set was obtained from a human donor who had recovered from COVID-19.

This clonotype was detected a few times. The chain combines TRBV7-2 with TRBJ2-1; TRBD2 aligns across 11 bases. CDR1 is SGHTA and CDR2 is FQGNSA in the germline V gene. V lost 1 base, J lost 7 bases, and 6 bases stayed unmatched. This CDR3 region has 16 residues. CDR3 protein: CASSLVGTSGTNEQFF. CDR3 coding DNA: TGTGCCAGCAGCTTAGTTGGGACTAGCGGTACTAATGAGCAGTTCTTC.

The rearrangement uses TRBV20-1 and TRBJ2-1, with 8 positions matching TRBD2. J was trimmed by 5 bases and V by 0 bases; bases with no gene match: 9. The CDR3 totals 16 residues. The V gene's germline CDR1 is DFQATT and CDR2 SNEGSKA (reference sequence). This CDR3 reads CSARDSSGRAHNEQFF. DNA for the CDR3: TGCAGTGCTAGAGATTCTTCCGGGAGGGCCCACAATGAGCAGTTCTTC.

The chain uses TRBV6-1 and TRBJ1-2; 7 bases align to TRBD1. The CDR3 is 14 residues long. The germline V gene has CDR1 MNHNS and CDR2 SASEGT. V lost 11 bases to trimming and J lost 4 bases; unmatched junction nucleotides: 13. CDR3 sequence: CASGDRAGGYGYTF. CDR3 in DNA: TGTGCCTCCGGCGACAGGGCTGGTGGCTATGGCTACACCTTC.

This chain links TRBV30 with TRBJ1-3; no clear D gene. V was cut by 3 bases and J by 2 bases, with 14 bases left in between. Germline assignment: CDR1 GTSNPN and CDR2 SVGIG (reference sequence). The CDR3 is 15 amino acids. DNA of the CDR3: TGTGCCTGGAGGGATACGGTGCCCCCTGGAAACACCATATATTTT. Protein product: CAWRDTVPPGNTIYF.

This clonotype qualifies as medium-sized. The chain couples TRBV23-1 to TRBJ2-7; TRBD1 might be the D (6 bases). Being an ORF, TRBV23-1 has a function that is uncertain. The CDR3 totals 14 residues. Trimming stripped 2 bases from V and 6 bases from J, with 14 bases between. CDR3: CASSQHYRVIEQYF. CDR3 sequence (DNA): TGCGCCAGCAGTCAACACTACAGGGTAATCGAGCAGTACTTC.

This clonotype was counted between two and nine times. The chain carries TRBV19 and TRBJ1-1, with D perhaps TRBD1 (6 bases). This CDR3 comprises 13 residues. The germline V gene has CDR1 LNHDA and CDR2 SQIVND (reference sequence). The germline V and J ends were trimmed by 2 bases and 7 bases, with 11 bases remaining between them. CDR3 in amino acids: CASSITGGGEAFF. CDR3 DNA sequence: TGTGCCAGTAGTATAACCGGGGGCGGTGAAGCTTTCTTT.

This clonotype was recorded only once. CDR3 bases: TGTGCCAGCAGCGGGGGTCTAGGGACAGGCTCCTACAATGAGCAGTTCTTC. This encodes CASSGGLGTGSYNEQFF. This chain links TRBV7-9 with TRBJ2-1; the match to TRBD1 covers 8 bases. From germline, CDR1 is SEHNR and CDR2 FQNEAQ (reference sequence). The ends lost 5 bases at V and 0 bases at J; junction bases unmatched: 9. The CDR3 loop spans 17 amino acids.

The chain links TRBV20-1 to TRBJ2-3; the D gene is possibly TRBD2 (6 bases). The germline V and J ends were trimmed by 6 bases and 0 bases, with 16 bases remaining between them. CDR1 is DFQATT, CDR2 SNEGSKA, per germline (reference sequence). There are 15 residues in the CDR3. CDR3: CSAPPGGASTDTQYF. The CDR3 DNA sequence: TGCAGTGCCCCCCCCGGGGGAGCTAGCACAGATACGCAGTATTTT.